The 18 T cell receptor beta chains listed next were all sequenced from one sample in a study of PD-L1 blockade in urothelial cancer. Sample time point: pretreatment peripheral blood. Clones were read by immunoSEQ multiplex PCR, and TCRdb kept only the in-frame ones, dropping some. The sample has under 100,000 clones; 90% are singletons. The material sequenced was PBMCs, taken around atezolizumab (anti-PD-L1) treatment. Every receptor here comes from a man between 60 and 75 years old with urothelial cancer.

The chain employs TRBV13 and TRBJ2-7, with 9 bases that match TRBD1. Germline assignment: CDR1 PRHDT and CDR2 FYEKMQ (reference sequence). Trimming at V came to 5 bases and at J to 4 bases, leaving 15 bases not matched to a gene. The CDR3 is 17 residues long. This CDR3 is CASSQGTGNKVRYEQYF. The CDR3 region has the DNA TGTGCCAGCAGCCAAGGGACAGGGAACAAGGTTAGATACGAGCAGTACTTC.

The chain carries TRBV2 and TRBJ1-3; D might be TRBD1 (6 bases). Trimming left V 4 bases short and J 2 bases short, with 12 bases between. Germline V gene data show CDR1 as SNHLY and CDR2 as FYNNEI. CDR3 length: 15 amino acids. CDR3 DNA sequence: TGTGCCAGCAGTGTATCAGGGGACCCTGGAAACACCATATATTTT. It is translated as CASSVSGDPGNTIYF.

This rearrangement joins TRBV7-7 to TRBJ2-5, with D maybe TRBD2 (6 bases). CDR3 size: 15 residues. The germline V gene encodes CDR1 SSHAT and CDR2 FNYEAQ (reference sequence). CDR3 nucleotides: TGTGCTAGCCGAAGCGGACTCGGGAGAGGGGAGACCCAGTACTTC. As protein: CASRSGLGRGETQYF.

V is TRBV7-2 and J is TRBJ1-2; 10 nucleotides align to TRBD1. With V trimmed by 5 bases and J by 3 bases, 9 bases remained unmatched. Germline values: CDR1 SGHTA, CDR2 FQGNSA. The CDR3 spans 16 residues. Here the CDR3 DNA reads TGTGCCAGCAGCCCAAGTCCCGGGACAGGGGACTATGGCTACACCTTC. Protein: CASSPSPGTGDYGYTF.

The chain couples TRBV11-2 to TRBJ2-5, with a weak D call TRBD2 (6 bases). Trimming left V 0 bases short and J 11 bases short, with 13 bases between. Per germline, CDR1 SGHAT and CDR2 FQNNGV. The CDR3 contains 13 residues. The CDR3 protein is CASSLDDRREQYF. The DNA for the CDR3 is TGTGCCAGCAGCTTAGACGATAGGAGGGAGCAGTACTTC.

V is TRBV19 and J is TRBJ1-6; no clear D. Germline V lookup: CDR1 LNHDA, CDR2 SQIVND (reference sequence). Trimming took off 6 bases at V and 0 bases at J, with 15 bases between the two ends. The CDR3 sequence is 17 residues long. The CDR3 coding sequence is TGTGCCAGTAGGATCCTGGACGGGAGCTCCTATAATTCACCCCTCCACTTT. This sequence encodes CASRILDGSSYNSPLHF.

V and J are TRBV7-9 and TRBJ2-7, with TRBD1 as a possible D gene (5 bases). Trimming pared 1 base from V and 5 bases from J, leaving 9 bases between. Germline V gene lookup returns CDR1 SEHNR and CDR2 FQNEAQ (reference sequence). The length of the CDR3 is 13 residues. Here the CDR3 DNA reads TGTGCCAGCAGCTTAGGCAGGGCCCACGAGCAGTACTTC. This gives the protein CASSLGRAHEQYF.

The rearrangement links TRBV5-1 to TRBJ2-1, with 11 positions matching TRBD2. The CDR3 is 15 amino acids. The trim removed 0 bases at V and 8 bases at J, leaving 4 bases unmatched. The germline V gene encodes CDR1 SGHRS and CDR2 YFSETQ. Here the CDR3 reads CASSLVTSGVYEQFF. CDR3 DNA: TGCGCCAGCAGCTTGGTGACTAGCGGGGTGTATGAGCAGTTCTTC.

V usage is TRBV18 and J usage is TRBJ1-5; D is unclear. The CDR3 extends over 15 amino acids. V was trimmed by 3 bases and J by 4 bases, leaving 13 bases between them. Per the germline V gene, CDR1 is KGHSH and CDR2 is LQKENI. CDR3 nucleotides: TGTGCCAGCTCACCTCTGTCAGGCCGAAATCAGCCCCAGCATTTT. Translation gives CASSPLSGRNQPQHF.

V and J are TRBV19 and TRBJ2-3; 9 bases fit TRBD1. Per the germline V gene, CDR1 is LNHDA and CDR2 is SQIVND (reference sequence). V shed 2 bases and J 4 bases; nucleotides not matched to a gene: 7. The CDR3 contains 16 residues. This CDR3 is CASSISNRGRPDTQYF. CDR3 nucleotides: TGTGCCAGTAGTATATCGAACAGGGGGCGTCCAGATACGCAGTATTTT. Drawing the rest from reference TRBV19 and TRBJ2-3, the complete variable domain is DGGITQSPKYLFRKEGQNVTLSCEQNLNHDAMYWYRQDPGQGLRLIYYSQIVNDFQKGDIAEGYSVSREKKESFPLTVTSAQKNPTAFYLCASSISNRGRPDTQYFGPGTRLTVL.

This chain uses TRBV6-5 with TRBJ1-1; no clear D gene. In germline, CDR1 is MNHEY, CDR2 SVGAGI. The CDR3 has 15 residues. V lost 5 bases, J lost 1 base, and 14 bases lay in between. CDR3 sequence reads: CASSPEDGSNTEAFF. The CDR3 DNA reads as TGTGCCAGCAGTCCGGAGGACGGCTCGAACACTGAAGCTTTCTTT.

This chain links TRBV7-2 with TRBJ1-5, with D possibly being TRBD1 (5 bases). Germline CDR1 reads SGHTA; CDR2 reads FQGNSA. The V end was cut by 5 bases, the J end by 4 bases, with 12 bases between. The CDR3 consists of 14 residues. The CDR3: CASSVAGGNQPQHF. The CDR3 coding sequence is TGTGCCAGCAGCGTGGCCGGGGGAAATCAGCCCCAGCATTTT.

This sequence joins TRBV7-8 and TRBJ1-3; D ambiguous. V was shortened by 5 bases and J by 0 bases, with 14 bases between the two germline ends. CDR1 and CDR2 from the germline V gene are SGHVS and FQNEAQ. This CDR3 region has 16 residues. CDR3 nucleotides: TGTGCCAGCAGCCCCGCAGTTACTATCTCTGGAAACACCATATATTTT. It yields the protein CASSPAVTISGNTIYF.

This clone has a single count. The chain links TRBV10-3 to TRBJ2-2, with D possibly matching TRBD1 (6 bases). Germline CDR1 is ENHRY and CDR2 is SYGVKD. Between the trimmed V and J ends, which lost 6 bases and 12 bases, there was a span of 17 bases. CDR3 length equals 13 residues. The CDR3 coding sequence is TGTGCCATCAGCGACCGAGAGGGGGACAAGCTGTTTTTT. As protein: CAISDREGDKLFF.

On this clone itself: This sample also contains other DNA sequences that code for the same CDR3. The chain employs TRBV29-1 and TRBJ1-5, with D tentatively TRBD1 (5 bases). V gave up 5 bases and J gave up 1 base, with 6 bases separating them. This CDR3 has 12 amino acids. The germline V gene has CDR1 SQVTM and CDR2 ANQGSEA. This chain's CDR3 is CSVRGSNQPQHF. In nucleotides, the CDR3 is TGCAGCGTTCGGGGGAGCAATCAGCCCCAGCATTTT.

V gene TRBV14 combines with J gene TRBJ1-4; no clear D. The CDR3 length is 14 residues. The V gene's germline CDR1 is SGHDN and CDR2 FVKESK. The V gene lost 4 bases and the J gene lost 0 bases, with 6 bases spanning the gap. In DNA, the CDR3 is TGTGCCAGCAGCCGGCCCCCAACTAATGAAAAACTGTTTTTT. It is translated as CASSRPPTNEKLFF.

V gene TRBV27 combines with J gene TRBJ1-4; possibly TRBD1 for D (6 bases). Germline CDR1 reads MNHEY; CDR2 reads SMNVEV (reference sequence). The CDR3 is made up of 16 amino acids. The ends were cut back, 2 bases at V and 7 bases at J, with 17 bases in the middle. The CDR3 sequence is CASSLRGGLYGEKLFF. In nucleotides, the CDR3 is TGTGCCAGCAGTTTAAGGGGGGGGCTATACGGTGAAAAACTGTTTTTT.

The sample holds a few counts of this clone. The V and J genes are TRBV5-8 and TRBJ2-1, with 13 bases lining up with TRBD2. V was pared by 4 bases and J by 8 bases, with 12 bases of the junction left unmatched. There are 17 residues in the CDR3. From germline, CDR1 is SGHTS and CDR2 YDEGEE. The CDR3: CASSRSFWTSGRYEQFF. CDR3 in DNA: TGTGCCAGCAGCCGATCTTTCTGGACTAGCGGGAGATATGAGCAGTTCTTC.